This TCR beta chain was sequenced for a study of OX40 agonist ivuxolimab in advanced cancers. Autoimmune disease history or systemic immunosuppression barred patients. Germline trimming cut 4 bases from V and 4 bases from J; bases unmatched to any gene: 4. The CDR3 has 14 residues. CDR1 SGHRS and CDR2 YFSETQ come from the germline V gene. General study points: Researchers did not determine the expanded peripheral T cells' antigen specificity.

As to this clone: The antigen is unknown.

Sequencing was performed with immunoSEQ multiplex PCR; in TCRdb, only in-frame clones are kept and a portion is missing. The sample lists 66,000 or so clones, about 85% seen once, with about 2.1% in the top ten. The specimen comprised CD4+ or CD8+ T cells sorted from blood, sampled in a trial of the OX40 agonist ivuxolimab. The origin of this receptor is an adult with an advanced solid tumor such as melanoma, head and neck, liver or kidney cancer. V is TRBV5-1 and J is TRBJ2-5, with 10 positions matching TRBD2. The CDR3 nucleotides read TGCGCCAGCAGCCTTATAGCGGGGGGAGAGACCCAGTACTTC. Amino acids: CASSLIAGGETQYF.